This T cell receptor beta chain was sequenced for a study of identical twins. Unique molecular identifiers were in the cDNA, with template-switch universal primer binding. TCRdb independently ran MiXCR on the 5' RACE reads; one entry per CDR3 protein. This sample has 400,000 to 650,000 distinct CDR3 sequences, with approximately 22% found just once. V was cut by 8 bases and J by 10 bases, with 17 bases left in between. The germline V gene has CDR1 MNHEY and CDR2 SMNVEV (reference sequence). CDR3 length: 12 amino acids. The data also belong to a second study, concerning T cells expressing NK-cell markers. As that report states: Repertoires of TCR beta were obtained from T cells sorted as CD3+CD56+NKG2C+, CD3+CD56+NKG2C- and CD3+CD56-NKG2C+.

The TCR comes from a woman aged 18 to 35 in good health. J is TRBJ1-1 and V is TRBV27; a possible D gene is TRBD1 (6 bases). Material: CD4+ T cells sorted from blood. The CDR3 is CASSLGGNAAFF. CDR3 coding DNA: TGTGCCAGCTCTTTAGGGGGTAATGCAGCTTTCTTT.